These T cell receptor beta chains were read from a single sample in a study of CD8+ T cells in alopecia areata. This table comes from immunoSEQ multiplex PCR, and its TCRdb copy is limited to in-frame clones, with some not included. The sample contains about 150,000 clones, more than 75% of which appear only once. The starting material was CD8+ T cells sorted from blood, obtained at week 0. These receptors were collected from a human donor with alopecia areata. The CDR3 runs from the conserved cysteine through the conserved F or W. D genes are given only for firm matches. For some rows the clone size is stated as once, few or many, or as a class when expanded; others skip it.

j_call v_call d_call clone_size cdr3_aa cdr3_nt
TRBJ1-1 TRBV27 . once CASSTLTLTGIGAEAFF TGTGCCAGCAGCACCCTAACCCTGACAGGTATCGGGGCTGAAGCTTTCTTT
TRBJ2-3 TRBV27 . . CASGWSTDTQYF TGTGCCAGCGGTTGGAGCACAGATACGCAGTATTTT
TRBJ2-5 TRBV5-6 TRBD1 . CASSSQRTGEETQYF TGTGCCAGCAGCTCTCAACGGACAGGGGAAGAGACCCAGTACTTC
TRBJ1-2 TRBV18 TRBD1 . CASPNGQGEDYTF TGTGCCAGCCCAAACGGACAGGGTGAAGACTACACCTTC
TRBJ2-7 TRBV6-1 TRBD2 . CASSEGRGEGPYEQYF TGTGCCAGCAGTGAGGGACGTGGGGAGGGCCCCTACGAGCAGTACTTC
TRBJ2-7 TRBV29-1 . . CSAGHLGPTLEQYF TGCAGCGCGGGCCATTTGGGGCCTACACTCGAGCAGTACTTC
TRBJ2-3 TRBV9 . . CASSVWGADTQYF TGTGCCAGCAGCGTTTGGGGTGCAGATACGCAGTATTTT
TRBJ2-3 TRBV11-2 . . CASSFRGRETDTQYF TGTGCCAGCAGTTTCCGGGGCAGGGAGACAGATACGCAGTATTTT
TRBJ2-7 TRBV19 TRBD1 . CASSAGTGSFYEQYF TGTGCCAGTAGTGCCGGGACAGGGAGCTTCTACGAGCAGTACTTC
TRBJ2-1 TRBV5-1 . . CASSLAGVSYNEQFF TGCGCCAGCAGCTTGGCCGGGGTCTCCTACAATGAGCAGTTCTTC
TRBJ1-2 TRBV29-1 . once CSVEAENYGYTF TGCAGCGTTGAAGCAGAGAACTATGGCTACACCTTC
TRBJ2-7 TRBV7-9 TRBD2 . CASSPQTSGDSYEQYF TGTGCCAGCAGCCCCCAGACTAGCGGGGACTCCTACGAGCAGTACTTC
TRBJ2-3 TRBV6-6 . . CASSYPQGSRADTQYF TGTGCCAGCAGTTACCCCCAGGGCAGTCGTGCAGATACGCAGTATTTT
TRBJ2-1 TRBV10-2 TRBD2 once CASSELLAGAWGEQFF TGCGCCAGCAGTGAGTTATTAGCGGGAGCTTGGGGTGAGCAGTTCTTC
TRBJ2-7 TRBV27 . . CASSLSRARWYEQYF TGTGCCAGCAGTCTTAGTAGGGCTCGGTGGTACGAGCAGTACTTC
TRBJ2-7 TRBV29-1 . . CSVEVSGGYEQYF TGCAGCGTTGAAGTATCAGGGGGGTACGAGCAGTACTTC
TRBJ2-7 TRBV6-5 . once CASSATGSHEQYF TGTGCCAGCAGTGCAACAGGGAGTCACGAGCAGTACTTC
TRBJ1-2 TRBV29-1 . . CSVEGDLGCTF TGCAGCGTTGAGGGGGACCTAGGCTGCACCTTC
TRBJ2-1 TRBV7-6 . . CASSSTLNVRTNEQFF TGTGCCAGCAGCAGTACCCTTAACGTTCGGACCAATGAGCAGTTCTTC
TRBJ2-1 TRBV30 . . CACTGALMIWEQFF TGTGCCTGCACGGGGGCCCTAATGATCTGGGAGCAGTTCTTC
TRBJ2-7 TRBV7-6 . . CASSLVRQGDEQYF TGTGCCAGCAGCTTAGTTAGGCAGGGAGACGAGCAGTACTTC
TRBJ2-7 TRBV27 TRBD1 . CASSYGQGYEQYF TGTGCCAGCAGTTATGGACAGGGTTACGAGCAGTACTTC
TRBJ2-7 TRBV27 . . CASSIGPGNEQYF TGTGCCAGCAGCATAGGGCCAGGCAACGAGCAGTACTTC
TRBJ2-2 TRBV7-9 TRBD2 . CASSFGLAGPNTGELFF TGTGCCAGCAGCTTTGGACTAGCGGGTCCGAACACCGGGGAGCTGTTTTTT
TRBJ2-3 TRBV6-6 TRBD1 . CASSQHRGASDTQYF TGTGCCAGCAGTCAACACAGGGGGGCCTCAGATACGCAGTATTTT
TRBJ1-2 TRBV7-2 . . CAKRTVYGYTF TGTGCTAAACGGACTGTATATGGCTACACCTTC
TRBJ2-3 TRBV2 TRBD2 . CASSTSGLGPAGTDTQYF TGTGCCAGCAGCACTAGCGGGTTGGGCCCTGCGGGAACAGATACGCAGTATTTT
TRBJ2-1 TRBV5-6 TRBD1 . CASSIGTGGPPSYNEQFF TGTGCCAGCAGCATCGGGACAGGGGGTCCCCCCTCCTACAATGAGCAGTTCTTC
TRBJ2-2 TRBV7-8 TRBD1 . CASSIGQGITGELFF TGTGCCAGCAGCATCGGACAGGGCATCACCGGGGAGCTGTTTTTT
TRBJ2-1 TRBV2 . . CASSVLPNEQFF TGTGCCAGCAGCGTCCTCCCCAATGAGCAGTTCTTC
TRBJ1-4 TRBV7-9 . . CASSLVGFGITNEKLFF TGTGCCAGCAGCTTAGTGGGGTTCGGCATAACTAATGAAAAACTGTTTTTT
TRBJ2-5 TRBV10-1 . . CASSETNQETQYF TGCGCCAGCAGTGAGACGAATCAAGAGACCCAGTACTTC
TRBJ2-1 TRBV30 . . CAWSPGNEQFF TGTGCCTGGAGTCCCGGCAATGAGCAGTTCTTC
TRBJ2-7 TRBV5-6 . . CASSLVGYEQYF TGTGCCAGCAGCTTGGTAGGCTACGAGCAGTACTTC
TRBJ2-7 TRBV7-4 . . CASSLNAGEQYF TGTGCCAGCAGCTTAAACGCAGGGGAGCAGTACTTC
TRBJ2-5 TRBV27 TRBD1 once CASSLFKTGPQETQYF TGTGCCAGCAGTTTATTCAAGACAGGGCCTCAAGAGACCCAGTACTTC
TRBJ2-3 TRBV10-3 TRBD2 . CATGTSGTDTQYF TGTGCCACCGGGACTAGCGGAACAGATACGCAGTATTTT
TRBJ2-3 TRBV5-4 . . CASSAIRTDDATDTQYF TGTGCCAGCAGCGCCATTAGGACAGACGACGCCACAGATACGCAGTATTTT
TRBJ1-2 TRBV19 TRBD1 . CASRMGQNENYGYTF TGTGCCAGTAGGATGGGACAGAATGAGAACTATGGCTACACCTTC
TRBJ1-2 TRBV29-1 TRBD1 . CSVVEGATGNGYTF TGCAGCGTTGTGGAGGGGGCGACGGGTAATGGCTACACCTTC
TRBJ2-1 TRBV9 TRBD2 once CASERLAELPSYNEQFF TGTGCCAGCGAAAGACTAGCGGAGCTACCCTCCTACAATGAGCAGTTCTTC
TRBJ2-1 TRBV25-1 . few CASSEYWNEQFF TGTGCCAGCAGTGAATATTGGAATGAGCAGTTCTTC
TRBJ2-1 TRBV7-6 . once CASSLGPRGGDEQFF TGTGCCAGCAGCTTAGGGCCTAGAGGAGGCGATGAGCAGTTCTTC
TRBJ2-7 TRBV7-2 TRBD1 . CASSPGTGYYEQYF TGTGCCAGCAGCCCAGGGACAGGTTATTACGAGCAGTACTTC
TRBJ2-5 TRBV7-9 . . CASRLSREETQYF TGTGCCAGCAGACTAAGTCGGGAAGAGACCCAGTACTTC
TRBJ2-1 TRBV27 TRBD1 . CATQTGTGAYNEQFF TGTGCCACCCAAACCGGGACAGGGGCGTACAATGAGCAGTTCTTC
TRBJ1-1 TRBV16 TRBD1 once CASSQFGDRGLNTEAFF TGTGCCAGCAGCCAATTTGGGGACAGGGGTCTGAACACTGAAGCTTTCTTT
TRBJ2-4 TRBV7-9 . . CASSPPIDNLRKYF TGTGCCAGCAGCCCCCCTATTGATAACCTTAGGAAGTACTTC
TRBJ1-2 TRBV6-5 . . CASSYLQGDYGYTF TGTGCCAGCAGTTACCTACAGGGAGACTATGGCTACACCTTC
TRBJ2-3 TRBV30 . once CAWEGGDTQYF TGTGCCTGGGAAGGTGGAGATACGCAGTATTTT
TRBJ2-3 TRBV30 TRBD2 . CAWNLLAGGGDTQYF TGTGCCTGGAACCTCTTAGCGGGAGGAGGGGATACGCAGTATTTT